The 5 T cell receptor beta chains presented below share a single source sample, sequenced in a study of CD8 T cells in ankylosing spondylitis. TCRdb used MiXCR to reprocess the 5' RACE reads, holding one entry per CDR3 protein. Of about 220,000 distinct CDR3 sequences listed, about 10% are singletons. The sequencing input was blood, either unsorted or a sorted T cell fraction (not recorded which). These receptors were collected from a male donor with ankylosing spondylitis or in good health (not recorded which).

This chain connects TRBV20-1 to TRBJ1-2, with 8 bases that match TRBD1. The CDR3 consists of 14 residues. Trimming removed 0 bases from V and 3 bases from J; junction bases left unmatched: 3. The V gene's germline CDR1 is DFQATT and CDR2 SNEGSKA (reference sequence). Here the CDR3 reads CSARDTGGHYGYTF. The CDR3 region has the DNA TGCAGTGCTAGAGACACAGGGGGTCACTATGGCTACACCTTC.

The sample holds many counts of this clonotype. V usage is TRBV12-3 or TRBV12-4 and J usage is TRBJ1-2, with D hard to call. This CDR3 is 15 amino acids long. V lost 2 bases and J 3 bases, leaving 13 bases between the germline ends. The CDR3 DNA reads as TGTGCCAGCAGTTTATCGGGAGGGCGAGACTATGGCTACACCTTC. This translates into CASSLSGGRDYGYTF.

The chain links TRBV7-8 to TRBJ1-2; TRBD1 is a possible D gene (5 bases). Trimming removed 6 bases from V and 3 bases from J, with 11 bases in between. The CDR3 contains 13 residues. From germline, CDR1 is SGHVS and CDR2 FQNEAQ. CDR3 loop: CASSKTGDYGYTF. Here the CDR3 DNA reads TGTGCCAGCAGTAAAACAGGAGACTATGGCTACACCTTC.

This clonotype came up a few times. V gene TRBV14 combines with J gene TRBJ2-1, with 7 bases lining up with TRBD1. CDR3 length: 17 residues. Germline-derived CDR1 and CDR2 are SGHDN and FVKESK. The J segment lost 4 bases and the V segment lost 1 base, leaving 10 bases of the junction unmatched. Here the CDR3 DNA reads TGTGCCAGCAGCCAAGGAGCGCCGGGACAGCGTTACAATGAGCAGTTCTTC. Translating it yields CASSQGAPGQRYNEQFF.

This CDR3 reads CASSLQGARGEKLFF. CDR3 in DNA: TGTGCCAGCAGCTTGCAGGGGGCGCGGGGTGAAAAACTGTTTTTT. The chain employs TRBV7-9 and TRBJ1-4, with TRBD1 identical over 8 bases. The CDR3 loop spans 15 amino acids. Germline CDR1 reads SEHNR; CDR2 reads FQNEAQ (reference sequence). The junction had 7 bases not matched to a gene; V was cut back by 3 bases and J by 7 bases.